This T cell receptor (beta chain) was recovered during a study of blood T cell repertoires in COVID-19. Study-level background: The study drew acute and convalescent COVID-19 samples from the United States, Italy and Spain. Nucleic acid was either cDNA or gDNA, and it came from T cells, B-cell-depleted T cells, or PBMCs.

As processed by the authors: It was from reference gene primer amplification that nucleated cell counts were estimated. Assay: immunoSEQ multiplex PCR; the TCRdb copy retains only in-frame clones and omits some. V and J calls and clone size follow that table, whereas D and trimming were derived from the DNA. The data contain approximately 100,000 clones, roughly 92% of them singletons. The V end lost 6 bases, the J end lost 1 base, and 19 bases lay between the germline ends. In germline, CDR1 is MDHEN, CDR2 SYDVKM. The CDR3 loop spans 16 amino acids. This receptor was taken from a man in his fifties or sixties with acute or convalescent COVID-19. V and J are TRBV28 and TRBJ2-7, with D perhaps matching TRBD1 (6 bases). The sequencing input was peripheral blood. Here the CDR3 reads CASSQRRGQLSYEQYF. The CDR3 DNA is TGTGCCAGCAGCCAACGACGTGGACAGCTTTCCTACGAGCAGTACTTC. The whole variable domain, remainder taken from reference TRBV28 and TRBJ2-7, is DVKVTQSSRYLVKRTGEKVFLECVQDMDHENMFWYRQDPGLGLRLIYFSYDVKMKEKGDIPEGYSVSREKKERFSLILESASTNQTSMYLCASSQRRGQLSYEQYFGPGTRLTVT.